Listed below are T cell receptor beta chains from one sample, sequenced in a study of shared clonotypes between healthy human individuals. The method was immunoSEQ multiplex PCR; TCRdb's version includes in-frame clones alone and lacks a portion of them. The sample yields about 460,000 clones, approximately 71% seen once. Sequencing used PBMCs. All receptors come from a woman aged 40 to 55 in good health. Some clones in this sample may be carry-over from other donors' samples. Each CDR3 is given with its conserved first and last residue. The order of the fields is V gene, clone size, J gene, D gene, CDR3 DNA, CDR3 protein. D genes are given only for firm matches. Size is stated for part of the rows, as once, few or many counts, or as a class when the clone is expanded.

v_gene: TRBV6-6; abundance: NA; j_gene: TRBJ1-4; d_gene: NA; CDR3nt: TGTGCCAGCAGCCCGCCTCTGGCTGCTAATGAAAAACTGCTTTTT; CDR3aa: CASSPPLAANEKLLF
v_gene: TRBV28; abundance: few; j_gene: TRBJ1-2; d_gene: TRBD1; CDR3nt: TGTGCCAGCAGTCCCAGGGGGCCGTATGGCTACACCTTC; CDR3aa: CASSPRGPYGYTF
v_gene: TRBV7-8; abundance: NA; j_gene: TRBJ2-1; d_gene: TRBD1; CDR3nt: TGTGCCAGCAGCCACCGGACAGGAGGTTACAATGAGCAGTTCTTC; CDR3aa: CASSHRTGGYNEQFF
v_gene: TRBV7-6; abundance: NA; j_gene: TRBJ2-7; d_gene: NA; CDR3nt: TGTGCCAGCAGCCAGAGAGGAGAGTCCTACGAGCAGTACTTC; CDR3aa: CASSQRGESYEQYF
v_gene: TRBV7-3; abundance: NA; j_gene: TRBJ2-7; d_gene: TRBD2; CDR3nt: TGTGCCAGCAGCCCCCGAGCGGGGGGCTACGAGCAGTACTTC; CDR3aa: CASSPRAGGYEQYF
v_gene: TRBV5-5; abundance: NA; j_gene: TRBJ1-4; d_gene: NA; CDR3nt: TGTGCCAGCAGCAGGGGACCGCATAATGAAAAACTGTTTTTT; CDR3aa: CASSRGPHNEKLFF
v_gene: TRBV11-2; abundance: NA; j_gene: TRBJ2-1; d_gene: NA; CDR3nt: TGTGCCAGCAGCTTAATCCAGAATGAGCAGTTCTTC; CDR3aa: CASSLIQNEQFF
v_gene: TRBV28; abundance: many; j_gene: TRBJ2-3; d_gene: TRBD1; CDR3nt: TGTGCCAGCAAGCCCGGGACAGGGGACACAGATACGCAGTATTTT; CDR3aa: CASKPGTGDTDTQYF
v_gene: TRBV2; abundance: NA; j_gene: TRBJ2-4; d_gene: TRBD1; CDR3nt: TGTGCCAGCAGACTCGGGACAGGGGTACCCAAAAACATTCAGTACTTC; CDR3aa: CASRLGTGVPKNIQYF
v_gene: TRBV7-3; abundance: once; j_gene: TRBJ2-3; d_gene: NA; CDR3nt: TGTGCCAGCAGCCGCGGGGATACGCAGTATTTT; CDR3aa: CASSRGDTQYF
v_gene: TRBV7-2; abundance: NA; j_gene: TRBJ2-2; d_gene: NA; CDR3nt: TGTGCCAGCAGAGTACCCAGGGACACCGGGGAGCTGTTTTTT; CDR3aa: CASRVPRDTGELFF
v_gene: TRBV7-2; abundance: once; j_gene: TRBJ2-4; d_gene: NA; CDR3nt: TGTGCCAGCAGCGTGACCGGGACCGTCAATCAGGCCAAAAACATTCAGTACTTC; CDR3aa: CASSVTGTVNQAKNIQYF
v_gene: TRBV7-8; abundance: few; j_gene: TRBJ1-5; d_gene: NA; CDR3nt: TGTGCCAGCAGCTTAGCGTCGGGGCAGCCCCAGCATTTT; CDR3aa: CASSLASGQPQHF
v_gene: TRBV13; abundance: NA; j_gene: TRBJ2-7; d_gene: TRBD2; CDR3nt: TGTGCCAGCAGCTTGGGACTAGTCTCTCACGAGCAGTACTTC; CDR3aa: CASSLGLVSHEQYF
v_gene: TRBV6-5; abundance: NA; j_gene: TRBJ2-7; d_gene: NA; CDR3nt: TGTGCCAGCAGTTACTCCAGCTCCTACGAGCAGTACTTC; CDR3aa: CASSYSSSYEQYF
v_gene: TRBV21-1; abundance: NA; j_gene: TRBJ2-1; d_gene: NA; CDR3nt: TGTGCCAGCAGCAAGGGAGGGGCCAATGAGCAGTTCTTC; CDR3aa: CASSKGGANEQFF
v_gene: TRBV30; abundance: NA; j_gene: TRBJ2-7; d_gene: NA; CDR3nt: TGTGCCTGGAGTGTACAGGTAGGGGGCTACGAGCAGTACTTC; CDR3aa: CAWSVQVGGYEQYF
v_gene: TRBV28; abundance: NA; j_gene: TRBJ1-5; d_gene: NA; CDR3nt: TGTGCCAGCAGTTTGACGGCAGGGACTCAGCCCCAGCATTTT; CDR3aa: CASSLTAGTQPQHF
v_gene: TRBV4-2; abundance: NA; j_gene: TRBJ1-4; d_gene: NA; CDR3nt: TGTGCCAGCAGCCAAGATCGTGGAAGGGGTGATGAAAAACTGTTTTTT; CDR3aa: CASSQDRGRGDEKLFF
v_gene: TRBV10-1; abundance: NA; j_gene: TRBJ2-7; d_gene: TRBD2; CDR3nt: TGCGCCAGCAGTGGAGGAGGGCGGGAGCCCTACGAGCAGTACTTC; CDR3aa: CASSGGGREPYEQYF
v_gene: TRBV6-5; abundance: NA; j_gene: TRBJ2-1; d_gene: NA; CDR3nt: TGTGCCAGCAGCGCCGGGGTGGACTTCAATGAGCAGTTCTTC; CDR3aa: CASSAGVDFNEQFF
v_gene: TRBV5-6; abundance: few; j_gene: TRBJ2-1; d_gene: TRBD2; CDR3nt: TGTGCCAGCAGCCGGGGACTAGCGGGAGGACGATACCACAATGAGCAGTTCTTC; CDR3aa: CASSRGLAGGRYHNEQFF
v_gene: TRBV5-1; abundance: many; j_gene: TRBJ2-5; d_gene: NA; CDR3nt: TGCGCCAGCACCCCAGGGACGGGAGTAGAGACCCAGTACTTC; CDR3aa: CASTPGTGVETQYF
v_gene: TRBV18; abundance: NA; j_gene: TRBJ1-5; d_gene: NA; CDR3nt: TGTGCCAGCTCACCAAGCAGGGGAAATCAGCCCCAGCATTTT; CDR3aa: CASSPSRGNQPQHF
v_gene: TRBV5-6; abundance: NA; j_gene: TRBJ1-2; d_gene: TRBD1; CDR3nt: TGTGCCAGCAGCGTGACAGGGGATTACTATGGCTACACCTTC; CDR3aa: CASSVTGDYYGYTF
v_gene: TRBV2; abundance: once; j_gene: TRBJ1-4; d_gene: NA; CDR3nt: TGTGCCAGCAGTGAAAACTGGGCTAATGAAAAACTGTTTTTT; CDR3aa: CASSENWANEKLFF
v_gene: TRBV7-2; abundance: NA; j_gene: TRBJ1-4; d_gene: NA; CDR3nt: TGTGCCAGCAGCTTAGCCCGGGGCGGTACTAATGAAAAACTGTTTTTT; CDR3aa: CASSLARGGTNEKLFF
v_gene: TRBV19; abundance: NA; j_gene: TRBJ1-6; d_gene: TRBD1; CDR3nt: TGTGCCAGTAGTATGTATGGACAGGGGACCATGCCCCTCCACTTT; CDR3aa: CASSMYGQGTMPLHF
v_gene: TRBV7-2; abundance: once; j_gene: TRBJ1-4; d_gene: NA; CDR3nt: TGTGCCAGCAGCCCCGCCCGGGCATCGGGCGAAAAACTGTTTTTT; CDR3aa: CASSPARASGEKLFF
v_gene: TRBV2; abundance: once; j_gene: TRBJ2-4; d_gene: TRBD2; CDR3nt: TGTGCCAGCAGTGAAGGGAGCGGGACGGAAAACATTCAGTACTTC; CDR3aa: CASSEGSGTENIQYF
v_gene: TRBV7-2; abundance: NA; j_gene: TRBJ2-3; d_gene: TRBD2; CDR3nt: TGTGCCAGCAGCCTGGGACTAGCAGCAGATACGCAGTATTTT; CDR3aa: CASSLGLAADTQYF
v_gene: TRBV5-1; abundance: few; j_gene: TRBJ2-1; d_gene: NA; CDR3nt: TGCGCCAGCAGCTCGAGGGGGAATGAGCAGTTCTTC; CDR3aa: CASSSRGNEQFF
v_gene: TRBV28; abundance: few; j_gene: TRBJ1-1; d_gene: NA; CDR3nt: TGTGCCAGCAGTTTAGAGCCCCGGCCACCGGGTCAGGCTTTCTTT; CDR3aa: CASSLEPRPPGQAFF
v_gene: TRBV11-2; abundance: NA; j_gene: TRBJ1-1; d_gene: TRBD1; CDR3nt: TGTGCCAGCAGCTTGACGACAGGGAGGGAAACCGAAGCTTTCTTT; CDR3aa: CASSLTTGRETEAFF
v_gene: TRBV6-1; abundance: few; j_gene: TRBJ1-6; d_gene: NA; CDR3nt: TGTGCCAGCAGTGAAAAACTGTGGGGTGTAGATAATTCACCCCTCCACTTT; CDR3aa: CASSEKLWGVDNSPLHF
v_gene: TRBV7-3; abundance: NA; j_gene: TRBJ2-6; d_gene: TRBD2; CDR3nt: TGTGCCAGCAGCCCTCGGGGAAGCGGGAGCTCTGGGGCCAACGTCCTGACTTTC; CDR3aa: CASSPRGSGSSGANVLTF
v_gene: TRBV6-1; abundance: NA; j_gene: TRBJ2-7; d_gene: TRBD1; CDR3nt: TGTGCCAGCATGGGGACAGGAACCTACGAGCAGTACTTC; CDR3aa: CASMGTGTYEQYF
v_gene: TRBV18; abundance: NA; j_gene: TRBJ2-1; d_gene: NA; CDR3nt: TGTGCCAGCTCACCACGGTCCGGGTGGGGGGACAATGAGCAGTTCTTC; CDR3aa: CASSPRSGWGDNEQFF
v_gene: TRBV18; abundance: many; j_gene: TRBJ2-7; d_gene: NA; CDR3nt: TGTGCCAGCTCACCACGCAGGGTGGACGAGCAGTACTTC; CDR3aa: CASSPRRVDEQYF
v_gene: TRBV5-1; abundance: NA; j_gene: TRBJ1-1; d_gene: NA; CDR3nt: TGCGCCAGCAGCTTGAGCACAGACCAGAACACTGAAGCTTTCTTT; CDR3aa: CASSLSTDQNTEAFF
v_gene: TRBV5-6; abundance: NA; j_gene: TRBJ2-5; d_gene: NA; CDR3nt: TGTGCCAGCAGCTTTGGGACCAGGGTTTCGTTAGAGACCCAGTACTTC; CDR3aa: CASSFGTRVSLETQYF
v_gene: TRBV2; abundance: NA; j_gene: TRBJ2-1; d_gene: NA; CDR3nt: TGTGCCAGCAGTGAAGGGTGGTTGCAGTTCTTC; CDR3aa: CASSEGWLQFF
v_gene: TRBV4-3; abundance: few; j_gene: TRBJ2-1; d_gene: NA; CDR3nt: TGCGCCAGCAGCCAAGAGCCGGTAGAACCAACCTACAATGAGCAGTTCTTC; CDR3aa: CASSQEPVEPTYNEQFF
v_gene: TRBV9; abundance: NA; j_gene: TRBJ2-1; d_gene: TRBD1; CDR3nt: TGTGCCAGCAGCGTCCCTCGGGACAGGGGAATTACCTACAATGAGCAGTTCTTC; CDR3aa: CASSVPRDRGITYNEQFF
v_gene: TRBV30; abundance: NA; j_gene: TRBJ2-1; d_gene: TRBD2; CDR3nt: TGTGCCTGGAGCTTTGCGGGAGGGGCTAAGTTGTGGCAGTTCTTC; CDR3aa: CAWSFAGGAKLWQFF
v_gene: TRBV28; abundance: NA; j_gene: TRBJ2-1; d_gene: NA; CDR3nt: TGTGCCAGCAGTTCAGGGAGCGAGCAGTTCTTC; CDR3aa: CASSSGSEQFF
v_gene: TRBV10-1; abundance: NA; j_gene: TRBJ1-3; d_gene: NA; CDR3nt: TGCGCCAGCAGTGAGTTCAGACAATCGAGCTCTGGAAACACCATATATTTT; CDR3aa: CASSEFRQSSSGNTIYF
v_gene: TRBV5-6; abundance: NA; j_gene: TRBJ2-1; d_gene: TRBD2; CDR3nt: TGTGCCAGCAGCCCACCCATTGGGACTAGTTACTCCTACAATGAGCAGTTCTTC; CDR3aa: CASSPPIGTSYSYNEQFF
v_gene: TRBV6-1; abundance: few; j_gene: TRBJ1-5; d_gene: NA; CDR3nt: TGTGCCAGCAGGGAGACAAAGGGGTGGCCCCAGCATTTT; CDR3aa: CASRETKGWPQHF
v_gene: TRBV7-3; abundance: NA; j_gene: TRBJ2-2; d_gene: TRBD1; CDR3nt: TGTGCCAGCAGCCCCCGACAGGGGCCGTACACCGGGGAGCTGTTTTTT; CDR3aa: CASSPRQGPYTGELFF